What follows are 10 T cell receptor beta chains derived from one specimen sequenced in a study of cytomegalovirus exposure and HLA in healthy donors. The study ran its PCR with 60 Vbeta and 13 Jbeta primers. Measured with immunoSEQ multiplex PCR; TCRdb has only the in-frame clones, and not every one. This table holds under 200,000 clones, about three quarters found once. The sample consisted of PBMCs. The origin of the receptors is a woman aged 40 to 50 in good health and CMV-seropositive.

This chain links TRBV10-1 with TRBJ2-3; the D gene is possibly TRBD2 (5 bases). Trimming left V 2 bases short and J 2 bases short, with 17 bases between. Looked up from germline, CDR1 is WNHNN and CDR2 is SYGVQD (reference sequence). This CDR3 has 17 residues. In DNA, the CDR3 is TGCGCCAGCAGTGAGATAGCTGCGAGGGATCTCACAGATACGCAGTATTTT. Its translation: CASSEIAARDLTDTQYF.

This clone was seen a few times. This sequence joins TRBV7-9 and TRBJ2-7; tentatively, D is TRBD2 (6 bases). V lost 5 bases, J lost 11 bases, and 22 bases lay in between. Germline V gene lookup returns CDR1 SEHNR and CDR2 FQNEAQ (reference sequence). The CDR3 covers 14 residues. The CDR3 spells CASSPRDGRRLEYF. CDR3 nucleotide sequence: TGTGCCAGCAGCCCGCGGGACGGGAGAAGGTTGGAGTACTTC.

V is TRBV4-2 and J is TRBJ2-3; possible D gene TRBD2, 5 bases. The CDR3 has 14 residues. V lost 0 bases to trimming and J lost 6 bases, with 10 bases between them. Germline lookup yields CDR1 LGHNA and CDR2 YNFKEQ. This chain's CDR3 is CASSQEKPSDTQYF. CDR3 bases: TGTGCCAGCAGCCAAGAGAAGCCTAGCGATACGCAGTATTTT.

V usage is TRBV6-1 and J usage is TRBJ2-1; TRBD1 might be the D (6 bases). CDR1 and CDR2 (germline): MNHNS, SASEGT. The CDR3 contains 15 residues. Trimming removed 6 bases at V and 9 bases at J, with 21 bases between. In DNA, the CDR3 is TGTGCCAGCAGGGTAACAGGGTCCTTGGGTGGTGAGCAGTTCTTC. Its protein product is CASRVTGSLGGEQFF.

This rearrangement joins TRBV5-1 to TRBJ2-3; 7 positions agree with TRBD1. The germline CDR1 and CDR2 sequences are SGHRS and YFSETQ. V shed 3 bases and J 1 base; nucleotides not matched to a gene: 5. The CDR3 has 15 amino acids. The CDR3 DNA follows: TGCGCCAGCAGCTCGACAGGGCCCGGCACAGATACGCAGTATTTT. Its protein is CASSSTGPGTDTQYF.

The chain couples TRBV12-5 to TRBJ2-1; D is ambiguous. The CDR3 is 16 amino acids. Per the germline V gene, CDR1 is LGHNT and CDR2 is FRNRAP. V dropped 0 bases and J dropped 8 bases, with 17 bases sitting between them. Here the CDR3 DNA reads TGTGCTAGTGGTTTGGTACAAACAATTTCTTCCGATGAGCAGTTCTTC. It encodes CASGLVQTISSDEQFF.

In its sample, this clone was seen a few times. The V and J genes are TRBV10-2 and TRBJ1-5; TRBD1 might be the D (5 bases). The ends were cut back, 3 bases at V and 5 bases at J, with 14 bases in the middle. Per the germline V gene, CDR1 is WSHSY and CDR2 is SAAADI. The CDR3 totals 15 residues. In nucleotides, the CDR3 is TGCGCCAGCAGTGACTTCACAGGAATCCATCAGCCCCAGCATTTT. Its protein product is CASSDFTGIHQPQHF.

The rearrangement joins TRBV9 to TRBJ2-7; 8 nucleotides agree with TRBD2. The V and J ends lost 4 bases and 3 bases, in that order; junction bases with no gene match: 6. Germline V gene data show CDR1 as SGDLS and CDR2 as YYNGEE. There are 14 residues in the CDR3. CDR3 sequence: CASSSPGLDYEQYF. The CDR3 DNA is TGTGCCAGCAGCTCCCCGGGACTAGACTACGAGCAGTACTTC.

CDR3: CASSPGTSGTSTDTQYF. CDR3 bases: TGTGCCAGCAGCCCGGGGACTAGCGGGACTAGCACAGATACGCAGTATTTT. The chain recombines TRBV5-4 with TRBJ2-3, with 13 bases lining up with TRBD2. This CDR3 has 17 residues. Germline values: CDR1 SGHNT, CDR2 YYREEE (reference sequence). Losses at the gene ends were 4 bases for V and 0 bases for J; bases not matched to a gene: 5.

The chain joins TRBV4-3 to TRBJ2-7, with 8 bases that match TRBD1. CDR1 and CDR2 (germline): LGHNA, YSLEER. J gave up 6 bases and V 1 base, and 5 bases lay outside the gene matches. This CDR3 spans 14 amino acids. The CDR3 coding sequence is TGCGCCAGCAGCCAAGGGACAGGGTCTCCCGAGCAGTACTTC. Translating it yields CASSQGTGSPEQYF.